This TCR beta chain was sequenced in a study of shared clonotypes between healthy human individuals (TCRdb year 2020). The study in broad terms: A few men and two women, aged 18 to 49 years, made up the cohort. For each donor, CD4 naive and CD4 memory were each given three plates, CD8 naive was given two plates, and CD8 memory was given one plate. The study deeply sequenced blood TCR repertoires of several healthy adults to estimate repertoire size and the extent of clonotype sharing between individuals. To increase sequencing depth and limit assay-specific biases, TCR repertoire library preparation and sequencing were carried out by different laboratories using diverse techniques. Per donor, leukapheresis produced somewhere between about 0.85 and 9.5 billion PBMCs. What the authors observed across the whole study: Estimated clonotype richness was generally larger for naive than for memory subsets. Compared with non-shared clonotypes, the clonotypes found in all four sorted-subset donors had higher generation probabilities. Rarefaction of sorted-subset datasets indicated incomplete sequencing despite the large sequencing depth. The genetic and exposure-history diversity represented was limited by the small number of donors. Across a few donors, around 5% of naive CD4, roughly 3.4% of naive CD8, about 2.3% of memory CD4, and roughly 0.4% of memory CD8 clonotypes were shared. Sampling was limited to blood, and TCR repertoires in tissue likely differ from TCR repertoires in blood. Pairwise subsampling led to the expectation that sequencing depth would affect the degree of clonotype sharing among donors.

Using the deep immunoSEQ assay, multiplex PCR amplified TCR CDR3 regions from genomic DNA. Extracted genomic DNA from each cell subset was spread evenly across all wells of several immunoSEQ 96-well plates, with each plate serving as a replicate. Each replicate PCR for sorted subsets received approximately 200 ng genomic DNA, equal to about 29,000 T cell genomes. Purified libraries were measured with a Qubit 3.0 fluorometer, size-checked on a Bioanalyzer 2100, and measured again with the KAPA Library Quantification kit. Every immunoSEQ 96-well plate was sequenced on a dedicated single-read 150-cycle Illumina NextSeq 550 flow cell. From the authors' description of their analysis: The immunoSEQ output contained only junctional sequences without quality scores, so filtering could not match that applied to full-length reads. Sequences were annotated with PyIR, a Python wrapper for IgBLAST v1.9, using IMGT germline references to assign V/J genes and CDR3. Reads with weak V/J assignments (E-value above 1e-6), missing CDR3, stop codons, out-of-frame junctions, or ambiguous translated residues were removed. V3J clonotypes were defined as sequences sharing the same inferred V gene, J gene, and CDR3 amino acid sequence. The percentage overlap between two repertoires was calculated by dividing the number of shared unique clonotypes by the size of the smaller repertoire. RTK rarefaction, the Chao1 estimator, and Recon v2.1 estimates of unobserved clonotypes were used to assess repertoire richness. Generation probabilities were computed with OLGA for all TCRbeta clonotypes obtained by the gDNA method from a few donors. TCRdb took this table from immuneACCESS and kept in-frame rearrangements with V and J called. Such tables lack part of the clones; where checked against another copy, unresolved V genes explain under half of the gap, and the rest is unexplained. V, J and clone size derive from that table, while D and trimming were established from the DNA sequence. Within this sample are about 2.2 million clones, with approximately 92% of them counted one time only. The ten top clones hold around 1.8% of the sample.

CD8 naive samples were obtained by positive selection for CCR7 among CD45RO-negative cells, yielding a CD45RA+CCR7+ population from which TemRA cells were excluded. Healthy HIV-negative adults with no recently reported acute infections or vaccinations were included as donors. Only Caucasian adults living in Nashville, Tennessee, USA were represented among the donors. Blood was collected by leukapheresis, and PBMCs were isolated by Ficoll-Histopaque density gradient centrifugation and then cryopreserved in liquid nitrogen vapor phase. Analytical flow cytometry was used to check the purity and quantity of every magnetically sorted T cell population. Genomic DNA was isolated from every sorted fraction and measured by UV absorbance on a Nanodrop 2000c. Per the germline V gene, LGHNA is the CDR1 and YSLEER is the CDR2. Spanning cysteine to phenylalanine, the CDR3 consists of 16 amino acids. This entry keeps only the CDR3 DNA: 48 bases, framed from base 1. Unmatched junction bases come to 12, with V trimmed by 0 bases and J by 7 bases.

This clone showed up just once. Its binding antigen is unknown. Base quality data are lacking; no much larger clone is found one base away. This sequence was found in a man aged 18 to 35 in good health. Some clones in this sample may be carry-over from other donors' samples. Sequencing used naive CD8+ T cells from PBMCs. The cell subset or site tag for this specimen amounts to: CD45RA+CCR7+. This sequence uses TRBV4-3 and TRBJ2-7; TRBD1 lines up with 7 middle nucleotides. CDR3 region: CASSQDSDRVPWEQYF. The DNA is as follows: TGCGCCAGCAGCCAAGATTCCGACAGGGTTCCTTGGGAGCAGTACTTC.